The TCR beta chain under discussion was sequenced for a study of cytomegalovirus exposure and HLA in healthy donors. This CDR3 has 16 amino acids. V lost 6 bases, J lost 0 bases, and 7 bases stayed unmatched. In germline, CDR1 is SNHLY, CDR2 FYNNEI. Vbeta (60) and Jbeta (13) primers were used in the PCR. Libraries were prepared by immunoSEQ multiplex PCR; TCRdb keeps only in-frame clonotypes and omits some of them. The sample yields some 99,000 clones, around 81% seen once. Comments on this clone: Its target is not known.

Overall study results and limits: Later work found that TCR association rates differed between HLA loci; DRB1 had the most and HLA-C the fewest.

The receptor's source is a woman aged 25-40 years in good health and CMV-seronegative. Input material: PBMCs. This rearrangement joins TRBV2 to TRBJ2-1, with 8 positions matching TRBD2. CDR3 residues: CASSATSGRSYNEQFF. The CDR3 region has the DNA TGTGCCAGCAGCGCAACTAGCGGCCGCTCCTACAATGAGCAGTTCTTC.